This entry is about one TCR beta chain. The data originate from a study of blood T cell repertoires in COVID-19. Study-level background: Samples taken during acute and convalescent COVID-19 were collected in the United States, Italy and Spain. PBMCs, B-cell-depleted T cells, or T cells were the source of the cDNA or gDNA that made up the material.

This CDR3 is built from 15 residues. V dropped 1 base and J dropped 4 bases, with 12 bases sitting between them. Germline V gene data show CDR1 as SGDLS and CDR2 as YYNGEE. Original methodology: Quantification of nucleated cells was approximated via reference gene primer amplification. The repertoire was sequenced with immunoSEQ multiplex PCR; TCRdb's copy has only in-frame clones and lacks some. V, J and clone size are taken as reported in that table, and D and trimming were inferred from the DNA itself. This table holds about 74,000 clones, 90% found once. The specimen sequenced was peripheral blood. The clonotype comes from a man aged 50-60 years with acute or convalescent COVID-19. The genes are TRBV9 and TRBJ1-5, with D tentatively TRBD1 (6 bases). The CDR3 DNA is TGTGCCAGCAGCGTAACTGGACAGACAAATCAGCCCCAGCATTTT. Translation gives CASSVTGQTNQPQHF.